This T cell receptor beta chain derives from a study of human CD4 T cells and Enterobacteriaceae. All CD4+ cells other than CD45RA+CCR7+CD95- naive cells were sorted as memory, over 98% pure. To note about this clone: Its target is not known.

Germline CDR1 is MNHEY and CDR2 is SVGAGI. Trimming stripped 6 bases from V and 5 bases from J, with 14 bases between. The CDR3 sequence is 15 residues long. Ex vivo total memory CD4+ cells were sequenced at deep level. The assay was immunoSEQ multiplex PCR, and TCRdb's table has in-frame clones only and misses some. Of some 30,000 clones in the sample, almost 85% are singletons; the top ten hold roughly 1.8%. Overall study findings and caveats: Only same-donor CFSE-low culture sequences were used to infer reactivity.

This receptor was identified in a human donor in good health. Sample: memory CD4+ T cells from blood. The J gene is TRBJ1-6, the V gene TRBV6-5, with TRBD1 as a possible D gene (6 bases). CDR3 protein: CASRARAGDNSPLHF. CDR3 bases: TGTGCCAGCAGGGCAAGGGCAGGGGATAATTCACCCCTCCACTTT.